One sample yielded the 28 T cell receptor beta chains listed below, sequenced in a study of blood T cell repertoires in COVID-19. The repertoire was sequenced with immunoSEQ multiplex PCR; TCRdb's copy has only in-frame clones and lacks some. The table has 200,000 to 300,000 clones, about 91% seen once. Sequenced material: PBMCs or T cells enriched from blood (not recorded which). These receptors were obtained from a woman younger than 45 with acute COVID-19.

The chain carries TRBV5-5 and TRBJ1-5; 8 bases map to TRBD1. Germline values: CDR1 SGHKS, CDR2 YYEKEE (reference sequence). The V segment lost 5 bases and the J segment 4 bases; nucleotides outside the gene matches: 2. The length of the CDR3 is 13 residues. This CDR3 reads CASRDRVNQPQHF. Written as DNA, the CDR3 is TGTGCCAGCAGGGACAGGGTTAATCAGCCCCAGCATTTT.

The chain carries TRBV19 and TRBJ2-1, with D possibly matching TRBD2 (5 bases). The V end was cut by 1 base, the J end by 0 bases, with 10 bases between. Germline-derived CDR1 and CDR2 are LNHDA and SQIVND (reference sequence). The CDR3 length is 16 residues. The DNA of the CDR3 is TGTGCCAGTAGTATAGCTGCGGGTGTCTCCTACAATGAGCAGTTCTTC. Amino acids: CASSIAAGVSYNEQFF.

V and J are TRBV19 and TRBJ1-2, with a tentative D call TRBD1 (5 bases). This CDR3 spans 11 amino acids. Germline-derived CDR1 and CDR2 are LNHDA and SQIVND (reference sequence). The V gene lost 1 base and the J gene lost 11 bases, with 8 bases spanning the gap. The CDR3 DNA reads TGTGCCAGTAGTATAGCAGGGCAGTACACCTTC. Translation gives CASSIAGQYTF.

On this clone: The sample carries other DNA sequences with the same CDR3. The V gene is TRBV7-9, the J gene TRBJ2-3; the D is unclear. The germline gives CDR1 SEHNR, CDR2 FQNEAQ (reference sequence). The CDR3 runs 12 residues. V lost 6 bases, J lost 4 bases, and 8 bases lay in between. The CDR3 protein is CASSLSSDTQYF. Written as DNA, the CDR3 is TGTGCCAGCAGTCTTTCTTCAGATACGCAGTATTTT.

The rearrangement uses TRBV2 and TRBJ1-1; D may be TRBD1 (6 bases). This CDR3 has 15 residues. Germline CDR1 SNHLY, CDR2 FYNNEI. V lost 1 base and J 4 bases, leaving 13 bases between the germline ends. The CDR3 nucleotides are TGTGCCAGCAGTGAAGAAGGGGGGGCGGTCACTGAAGCTTTCTTT. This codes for CASSEEGGAVTEAFF.

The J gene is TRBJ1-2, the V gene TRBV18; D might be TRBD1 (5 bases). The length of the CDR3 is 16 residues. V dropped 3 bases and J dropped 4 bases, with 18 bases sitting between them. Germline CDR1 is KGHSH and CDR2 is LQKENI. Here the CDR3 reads CASSPPGPGVGYGYTF. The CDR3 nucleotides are TGTGCCAGCTCACCGCCCGGGCCGGGGGTCGGCTATGGCTACACCTTC.

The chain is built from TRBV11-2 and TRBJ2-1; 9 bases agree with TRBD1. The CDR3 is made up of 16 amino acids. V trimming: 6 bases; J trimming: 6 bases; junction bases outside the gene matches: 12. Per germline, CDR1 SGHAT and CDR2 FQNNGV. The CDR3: CASSYGPGQGFNEQFF. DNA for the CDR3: TGTGCCAGCAGTTACGGTCCGGGACAGGGCTTCAATGAGCAGTTCTTC.

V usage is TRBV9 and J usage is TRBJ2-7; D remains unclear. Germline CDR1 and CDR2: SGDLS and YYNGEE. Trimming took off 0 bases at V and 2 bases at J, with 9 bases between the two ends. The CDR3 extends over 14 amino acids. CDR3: CASSVDPRAYEQYF. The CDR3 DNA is TGTGCCAGCAGCGTAGACCCCCGGGCCTACGAGCAGTACTTC.

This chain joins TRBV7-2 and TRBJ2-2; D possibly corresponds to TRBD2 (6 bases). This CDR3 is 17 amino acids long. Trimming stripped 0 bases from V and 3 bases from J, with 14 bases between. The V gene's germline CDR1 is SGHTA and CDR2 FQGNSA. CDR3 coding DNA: TGTGCCAGCAGCTTAGCGCCGGGAAGGGACTACACCGGGGAGCTGTTTTTT. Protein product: CASSLAPGRDYTGELFF.

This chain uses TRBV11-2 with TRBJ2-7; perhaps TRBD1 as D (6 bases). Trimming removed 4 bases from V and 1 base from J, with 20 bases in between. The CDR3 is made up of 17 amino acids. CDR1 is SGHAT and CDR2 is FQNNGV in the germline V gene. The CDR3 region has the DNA TGTGCCAGCAGCTCTAAAATAACGACGGACAGTTCCTACGAGCAGTACTTC. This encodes CASSSKITTDSSYEQYF.

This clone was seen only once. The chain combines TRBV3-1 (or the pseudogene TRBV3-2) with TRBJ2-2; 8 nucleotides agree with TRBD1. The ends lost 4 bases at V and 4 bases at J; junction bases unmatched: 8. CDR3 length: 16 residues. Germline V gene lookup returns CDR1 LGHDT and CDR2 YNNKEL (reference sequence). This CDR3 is CASSLSLGQGTGELFF. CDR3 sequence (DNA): TGTGCCAGCAGCCTATCGCTAGGACAGGGCACCGGGGAGCTGTTTTTT.

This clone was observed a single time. CDR3 bases: TGTGCCAGCAGCTCCACAGGGGGCACCGGGGAGCTGTTTTTT. It specifies CASSSTGGTGELFF. The rearrangement links TRBV7-8 to TRBJ2-2; 8 nucleotides line up with TRBD1. J lost 4 bases, V lost 4 bases, and 2 bases had no gene match. This CDR3 is built from 14 residues. CDR1 is SGHVS and CDR2 is FQNEAQ in the germline V gene.

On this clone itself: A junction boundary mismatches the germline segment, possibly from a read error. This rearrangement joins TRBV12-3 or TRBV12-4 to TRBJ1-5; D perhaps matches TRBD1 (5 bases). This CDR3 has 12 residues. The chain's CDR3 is CWGGGYRQPQHF. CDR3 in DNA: TGCTGGGGGGGAGGTTATCGGCAGCCCCAGCATTTT.

The CDR3, as DNA: TGCGCCAGCAGTGATGGCAGGGCTGAAGCTTTCTTT. Protein product: CASSDGRAEAFF. V and J are TRBV10-2 and TRBJ1-1; D possibly corresponds to TRBD1 (5 bases). Per germline, CDR1 WSHSY and CDR2 SAAADI. The CDR3 spans 12 residues. Between the trimmed V and J ends, which lost 3 bases and 6 bases, there was a span of 8 bases.

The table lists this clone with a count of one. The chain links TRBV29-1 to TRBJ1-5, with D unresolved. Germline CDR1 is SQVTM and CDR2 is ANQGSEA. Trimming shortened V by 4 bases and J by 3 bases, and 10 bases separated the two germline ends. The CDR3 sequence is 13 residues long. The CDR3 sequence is CSVGTVNNQPQHF. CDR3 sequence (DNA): TGCAGCGTTGGGACTGTAAACAATCAGCCCCAGCATTTT.

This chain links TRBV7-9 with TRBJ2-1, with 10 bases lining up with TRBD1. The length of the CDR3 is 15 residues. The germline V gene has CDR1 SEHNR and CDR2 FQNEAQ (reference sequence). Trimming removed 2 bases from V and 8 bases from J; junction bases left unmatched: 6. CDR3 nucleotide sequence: TGTGCCAGCAGCTTAAGGGGACAGGGGAGCGATGAGCAGTTCTTC. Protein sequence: CASSLRGQGSDEQFF.

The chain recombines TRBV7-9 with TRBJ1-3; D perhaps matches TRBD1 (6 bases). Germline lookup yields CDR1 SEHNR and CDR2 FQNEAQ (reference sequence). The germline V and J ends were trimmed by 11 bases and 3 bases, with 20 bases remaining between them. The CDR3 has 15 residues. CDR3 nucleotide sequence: TGTGCCGCAGCAGCGGGAAACAGGGATGGAAACACCATATATTTT. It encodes CAAAAGNRDGNTIYF.

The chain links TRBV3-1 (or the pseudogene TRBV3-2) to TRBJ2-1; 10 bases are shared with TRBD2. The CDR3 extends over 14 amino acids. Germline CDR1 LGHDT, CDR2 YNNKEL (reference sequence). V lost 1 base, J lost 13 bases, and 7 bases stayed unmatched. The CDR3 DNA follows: TGTGCCAGCAGCCAAGCTATGCCTAGCGGGGGACAGTTCTTC. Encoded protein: CASSQAMPSGGQFF.

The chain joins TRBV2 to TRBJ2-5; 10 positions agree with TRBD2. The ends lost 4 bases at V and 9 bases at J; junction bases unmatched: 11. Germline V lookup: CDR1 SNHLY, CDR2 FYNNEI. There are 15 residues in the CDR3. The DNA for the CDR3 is TGTGCCAGCAGTGCCCAGCGGGGGGGCCAGGGGCCCCAGTACTTC. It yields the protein CASSAQRGGQGPQYF. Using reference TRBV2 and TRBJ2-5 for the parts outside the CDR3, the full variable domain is EPEVTQTPSHQVTQMGQEVILRCVPISNHLYFYWYRQILGQKVEFLVSFYNNEISEKSEIFDDQFSVERPDGSNFTLKIRSTKLEDSAMYFCASSAQRGGQGPQYFGPGTRLLVL.

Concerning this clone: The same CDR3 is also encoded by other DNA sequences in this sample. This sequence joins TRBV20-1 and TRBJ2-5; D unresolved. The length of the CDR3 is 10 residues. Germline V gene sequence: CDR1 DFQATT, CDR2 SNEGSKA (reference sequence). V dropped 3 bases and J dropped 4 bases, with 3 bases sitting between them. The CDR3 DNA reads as TGCAGTGCTAGGGCAGAGACCCAGTACTTC. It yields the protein CSARAETQYF.

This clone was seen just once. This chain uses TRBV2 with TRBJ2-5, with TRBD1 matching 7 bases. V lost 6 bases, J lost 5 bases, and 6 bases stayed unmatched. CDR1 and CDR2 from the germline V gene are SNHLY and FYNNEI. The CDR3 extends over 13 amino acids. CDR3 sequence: CASSRDREETQYF. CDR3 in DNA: TGTGCCAGCAGCCGGGACAGAGAGGAGACCCAGTACTTC.

The CDR3 sequence is CASSLVSLDGYTF. CDR3 bases: TGTGCCAGCAGCTTAGTCTCCCTTGATGGCTACACCTTC. The rearrangement links TRBV7-9 to TRBJ1-2; D not resolved. The V and J ends lost 1 base and 6 bases respectively, with 9 bases between them. Germline V CDR1 and CDR2: SEHNR, FQNEAQ (reference sequence). The CDR3 runs 13 residues.

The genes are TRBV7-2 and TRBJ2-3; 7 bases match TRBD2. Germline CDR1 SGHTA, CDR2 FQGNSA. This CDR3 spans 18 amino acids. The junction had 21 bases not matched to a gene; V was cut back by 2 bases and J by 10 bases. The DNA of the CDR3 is TGTGCCAGCAGCTTAAGGGTGTTGGTAGCGGGCACTTTGGGGGCGCAGTATTTT. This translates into CASSLRVLVAGTLGAQYF.

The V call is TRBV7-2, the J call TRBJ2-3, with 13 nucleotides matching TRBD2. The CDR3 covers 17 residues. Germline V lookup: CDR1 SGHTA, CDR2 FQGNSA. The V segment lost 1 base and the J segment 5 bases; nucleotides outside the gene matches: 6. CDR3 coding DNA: TGTGCCAGCAGCTTAGGACTAGCGGGGGGCCATGGAGATACGCAGTATTTT. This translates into CASSLGLAGGHGDTQYF.

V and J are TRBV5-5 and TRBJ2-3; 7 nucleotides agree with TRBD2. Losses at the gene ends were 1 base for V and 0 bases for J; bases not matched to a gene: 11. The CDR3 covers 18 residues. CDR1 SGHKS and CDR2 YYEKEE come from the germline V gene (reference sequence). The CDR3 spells CASSLRVAGNTSTDTQYF. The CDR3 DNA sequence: TGTGCCAGCAGCTTGAGGGTAGCGGGTAATACTAGCACAGATACGCAGTATTTT.

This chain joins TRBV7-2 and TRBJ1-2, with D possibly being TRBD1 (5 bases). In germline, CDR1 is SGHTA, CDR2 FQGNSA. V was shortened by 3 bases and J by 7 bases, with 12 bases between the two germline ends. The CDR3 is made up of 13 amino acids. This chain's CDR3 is CASSLTVLGGYTF. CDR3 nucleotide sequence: TGTGCCAGCAGCTTGACAGTACTCGGTGGCTACACCTTC.

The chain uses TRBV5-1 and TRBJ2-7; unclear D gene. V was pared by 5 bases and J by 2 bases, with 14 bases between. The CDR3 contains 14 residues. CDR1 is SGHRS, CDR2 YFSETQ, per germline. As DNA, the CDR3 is TGCGCCAGCAGAAAGACGACAAACCCCTACGAGCAGTACTTC. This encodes CASRKTTNPYEQYF.

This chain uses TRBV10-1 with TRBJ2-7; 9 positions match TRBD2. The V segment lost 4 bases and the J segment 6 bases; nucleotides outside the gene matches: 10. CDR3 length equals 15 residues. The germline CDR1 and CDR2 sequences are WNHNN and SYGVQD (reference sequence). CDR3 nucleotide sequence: TGCGCCAGCAGTGGAGGTGGCGGGGGGGCCCTCGAGCAGTACTTC. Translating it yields CASSGGGGGALEQYF.